The 9 T cell receptor beta chains given below trace back to one sample, sequenced in a study of blood T cell repertoires in COVID-19 (TCRdb year 2020). The library relied on the immunoSEQ multiplex PCR assay. TCRdb obtained this table from immuneACCESS and retained in-frame rearrangements with V and J assigned. These tables miss some clones; where compared with another copy, unresolved V genes account for less than half of the shortfall, and the remainder is unexplained. For this sample there are 110,000 to 150,000 clones; 85% to 90% appear just once. The top ten constitute around 10% of the sample. The specimen was peripheral blood. The receptors stem from a woman of 80 years or more with acute or convalescent COVID-19.

This clone was picked up one time. The chain recombines TRBV4-2 with TRBJ1-1, with D maybe TRBD1 (6 bases). Germline CDR1 LGHNA, CDR2 YNFKEQ. V shed 3 bases and J shed 4 bases, with 12 bases lying between them. This CDR3 region has 14 residues. CDR3 bases: TGTGCCAGCAGCCACGACAGGAGTCCCACTGAAGCTTTCTTT. Its protein is CASSHDRSPTEAFF.

This chain connects TRBV5-4 to TRBJ1-1; 9 bases align to TRBD1. Losses at the gene ends were 4 bases for V and 4 bases for J; bases not matched to a gene: 5. The CDR3 has 14 amino acids. The germline V gene has CDR1 SGHNT and CDR2 YYREEE (reference sequence). The chain's CDR3 is CASSLTGGVTEAFF. CDR3 DNA sequence: TGTGCCAGCAGCCTGACAGGGGGAGTCACTGAAGCTTTCTTT.

This chain uses TRBV7-6 with TRBJ2-2, with D possibly matching TRBD1 (6 bases). The CDR3 extends over 15 amino acids. In germline, CDR1 is SGHVS, CDR2 FNYEAQ. V gave up 5 bases and J gave up 4 bases, with 14 bases separating them. The CDR3: CASSRGQGSTGELFF. CDR3 nucleotides: TGTGCCAGCAGCCGGGGCCAGGGGTCCACCGGGGAGCTGTTTTTT.

This clone was picked up one time. The gene calls are TRBV2 and TRBJ2-5, with D possibly TRBD2 on 7 matching bases. The CDR3 contains 14 residues. The germline CDR1 and CDR2 sequences are SNHLY and FYNNEI. V was cut by 6 bases and J by 1 base, with 12 bases left in between. CDR3 in DNA: TGTGCCAGCAGCCCGGGGGGCATCCAAGAGACCCAGTACTTC. Encoded protein: CASSPGGIQETQYF. The complete variable domain, with remaining parts taken from reference TRBV2 and TRBJ2-5, reads EPEVTQTPSHQVTQMGQEVILRCVPISNHLYFYWYRQILGQKVEFLVSFYNNEISEKSEIFDDQFSVERPDGSNFTLKIRSTKLEDSAMYFCASSPGGIQETQYFGPGTRLLVL.

The rearrangement joins TRBV21-1 to TRBJ1-4; the table gives TRBD1 as D, unverified against the DNA. TRBV21-1 is given as a pseudogene. CDR3 length equals 19 residues. The DNA for the CDR3 is TGTGCCAGCAGCAAAGCGGATGGGGGACAGGGGGCACGGAGTGAAAAACTGTTTTTT. Its translation is CASSKADGGQGARSEKLFF.

This sequence joins TRBV20-1 and TRBJ2-1, with TRBD2 as a possible D gene (6 bases). Germline V gives CDR1 DFQATT, CDR2 SNEGSKA (reference sequence). There are 12 residues in the CDR3. V shed 3 bases and J shed 7 bases, with 10 bases lying between them. CDR3 DNA: TGCAGTGCTAGTGGGCTAGCGAATGAGCAGTTCTTC. It specifies CSASGLANEQFF.

The chain joins TRBV11-3 to TRBJ2-5, with unresolved D. CDR1 is SGHNT, CDR2 YENEEA, per germline. Trimming removed 1 base at V and 2 bases at J, with 5 bases between. This CDR3 has 13 residues. CDR3 DNA: TGTGCCAGCAGCTTAGGTCAGCAAGAGACCCAGTACTTC. Protein product: CASSLGQQETQYF.

V usage is TRBV3-1 (or the pseudogene TRBV3-2) and J usage is TRBJ1-3; possibly TRBD1 for D (5 bases). This CDR3 is built from 14 residues. With 2 bases removed from V and 4 bases from J, the gap between germline ends came to 9 bases. Germline-derived CDR1 and CDR2 are LGHDT and YNNKEL (reference sequence). The CDR3 DNA sequence: TGTGCCAGCAGCCAACAGGGCTCAGGAAACACCATATATTTT. Protein product: CASSQQGSGNTIYF.

The gene calls are TRBV6-5 and TRBJ2-2, with 8 bases matching TRBD2. The CDR3 is made up of 15 amino acids. Trimming cost V 7 bases and J 5 bases; bases outside gene matches: 9. Germline V CDR1 and CDR2: MNHEY, SVGAGI. The CDR3 here is CASTSGERGTGELFF. CDR3 in DNA: TGTGCCAGCACCTCGGGCGAGCGGGGGACCGGGGAGCTGTTTTTT.